This paragraph reports one T cell receptor (beta chain). The antigen remains unidentified. The germline gives CDR1 SGHTA, CDR2 FQGNSA. The CDR3 runs 15 residues. Trimming removed 0 bases from V and 9 bases from J; junction bases left unmatched: 7. The data derive from a study of CD8 T cells in ankylosing spondylitis. The authors made TCR beta libraries by quantitative 5'-RACE with molecular barcodes. MiXCR, run by TCRdb on the 5' RACE reads, gives a single entry per CDR3 protein. Of around 120,000 distinct CDR3 sequences in the sample, 7% to 10% are singletons; the top ten hold approximately 3.3%. General observations from the study: Peripheral blood samples showed relatively rare disease-linked clones, and these clones were CD8+. Reports say disease-linked clones showed up significantly more in matched ankylosing spondylitis synovial fluid. Seven or eight highly homologous variants formed a TCR beta motif that appeared characteristic of ankylosing spondylitis blood.

The receptor was derived from a male donor with ankylosing spondylitis or in good health (not recorded which). The sample was blood, either unsorted or a sorted T cell fraction (not recorded which). V gene TRBV7-2 combines with J gene TRBJ2-5; 10 positions match TRBD1. CDR3 amino acids: CASSLAETGGRAQYF. The CDR3 nucleotides read TGTGCCAGCAGCTTAGCGGAGACAGGGGGCAGGGCCCAGTACTTC.